The 7 T cell receptor beta chains reported below all come from one sample, sequenced in a study of T-cell reconstitution after alpha-beta-depleted transplantation in children. This sample's TCRbeta library carried unique molecular identifier barcodes. TCRdb redid the calling of the PCR reads with MiXCR, one entry per CDR3 protein. The table shows 100,000 or so distinct CDR3 sequences, with about 7.5% occurring only once. Sequences were derived from PBMCs, sampled before TCRalphabeta/CD19-depleted stem cell transplant. The receptors were sampled from a boy aged 2-15 years with acute lymphoblastic leukemia, due to receive a stem cell transplant.

With respect to this clonotype: This may come from a read error, since a much larger clone is one base off. CDR3 sequence reads: CASSWGGYTDTEYF. The CDR3 DNA sequence: TGTGCCAGCAGCTGGGGGGGGTACACAGATACGGAGTATTTT. The genes are TRBV5-6 and TRBJ2-3; 7 positions agree with TRBD2. CDR3 length: 14 amino acids. Germline V gene sequence: CDR1 SGHDT, CDR2 YYEEEE.

This clonotype was observed many times. This chain uses TRBV5-1 with TRBJ1-6; no clear D. The CDR3 is made up of 15 amino acids. CDR1 is SGHRS and CDR2 is YFSETQ in the germline V gene. V lost 0 bases to trimming and J lost 12 bases, with 16 bases between them. The DNA for the CDR3 is TGCGCCAGCAGCTTGGAATATGGCGCCGGGGAACCCCTCCACTTT. This translates into CASSLEYGAGEPLHF.

This clonotype was detected many times. J is TRBJ1-5 and V is TRBV4-3; D may be TRBD1 (6 bases). Trimming took off 0 bases at V and 6 bases at J, with 15 bases between the two ends. This CDR3 has 16 residues. CDR1 is LGHNA and CDR2 is YSLEER in the germline V gene. CDR3 region: CASSQDKAGEGQPQHF. In DNA, the CDR3 is TGCGCCAGCAGCCAAGATAAGGCAGGGGAGGGTCAGCCCCAGCATTTT.

In its sample, this clonotype was seen a few times. V and J are TRBV7-3 and TRBJ2-2; D might be TRBD1 or TRBD2, each matching 6 bases. This CDR3 is built from 15 residues. V shed 2 bases and J shed 4 bases, with 11 bases lying between them. CDR1 is SGHTA, CDR2 FQGTGA, per germline. The CDR3 DNA sequence: TGTGCCAGCAGCTTATATGGGGGGCTCACCGGGGAGCTGTTTTTT. The encoded protein is CASSLYGGLTGELFF.

The V call is TRBV6-2 or TRBV6-3, the J call TRBJ1-6; 10 nucleotides line up with TRBD1. The CDR3 loop spans 15 amino acids. J gave up 9 bases and V 4 bases, and 6 bases lay outside the gene matches. Germline CDR1 reads MNHEY; CDR2 reads SVGEGT. The CDR3 DNA reads as TGTGCCAGCAGTTCTATCGACAGGGGGCTTTCACCCCTCCACTTT. This translates into CASSSIDRGLSPLHF.

This clonotype was detected many times. This chain joins TRBV6-2 or TRBV6-3 and TRBJ2-3; D might be TRBD2 (5 bases). Per the germline V gene, CDR1 is MNHEY and CDR2 is SVGEGT. Trimming took off 4 bases at V and 5 bases at J, with 10 bases between the two ends. The CDR3 is made up of 13 amino acids. The CDR3 here is CASSSQAEDTQYF. The CDR3 DNA reads TGTGCCAGCAGTTCCCAAGCGGAAGATACGCAGTATTTT.

This clonotype was seen ten or more times. The J gene is TRBJ2-2, the V gene TRBV5-1; 11 bases are a match to TRBD1. Germline V gene sequence: CDR1 SGHRS, CDR2 YFSETQ. V dropped 7 bases and J dropped 4; count of bases not matched to a gene: 6. The CDR3 is 15 residues long. Written as DNA, the CDR3 is TGCGCCAGCTCCGGGACAGGGGGGAGCACCGGGGAGCTGTTTTTT. Protein: CASSGTGGSTGELFF.